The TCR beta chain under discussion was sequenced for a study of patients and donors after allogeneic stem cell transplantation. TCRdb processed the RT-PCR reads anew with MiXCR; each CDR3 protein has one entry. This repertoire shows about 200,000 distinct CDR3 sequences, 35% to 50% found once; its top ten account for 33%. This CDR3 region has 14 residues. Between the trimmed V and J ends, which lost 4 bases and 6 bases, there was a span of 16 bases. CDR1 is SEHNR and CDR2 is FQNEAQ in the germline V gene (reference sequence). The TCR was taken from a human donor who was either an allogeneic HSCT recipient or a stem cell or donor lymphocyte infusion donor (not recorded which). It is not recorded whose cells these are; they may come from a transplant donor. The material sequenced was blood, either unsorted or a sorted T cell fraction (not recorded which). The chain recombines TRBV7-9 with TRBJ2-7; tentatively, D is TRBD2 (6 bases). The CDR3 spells CASSWDFPGGEQYF. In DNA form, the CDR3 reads TGTGCCAGCAGCTGGGACTTCCCCGGGGGCGAGCAGTACTTC.